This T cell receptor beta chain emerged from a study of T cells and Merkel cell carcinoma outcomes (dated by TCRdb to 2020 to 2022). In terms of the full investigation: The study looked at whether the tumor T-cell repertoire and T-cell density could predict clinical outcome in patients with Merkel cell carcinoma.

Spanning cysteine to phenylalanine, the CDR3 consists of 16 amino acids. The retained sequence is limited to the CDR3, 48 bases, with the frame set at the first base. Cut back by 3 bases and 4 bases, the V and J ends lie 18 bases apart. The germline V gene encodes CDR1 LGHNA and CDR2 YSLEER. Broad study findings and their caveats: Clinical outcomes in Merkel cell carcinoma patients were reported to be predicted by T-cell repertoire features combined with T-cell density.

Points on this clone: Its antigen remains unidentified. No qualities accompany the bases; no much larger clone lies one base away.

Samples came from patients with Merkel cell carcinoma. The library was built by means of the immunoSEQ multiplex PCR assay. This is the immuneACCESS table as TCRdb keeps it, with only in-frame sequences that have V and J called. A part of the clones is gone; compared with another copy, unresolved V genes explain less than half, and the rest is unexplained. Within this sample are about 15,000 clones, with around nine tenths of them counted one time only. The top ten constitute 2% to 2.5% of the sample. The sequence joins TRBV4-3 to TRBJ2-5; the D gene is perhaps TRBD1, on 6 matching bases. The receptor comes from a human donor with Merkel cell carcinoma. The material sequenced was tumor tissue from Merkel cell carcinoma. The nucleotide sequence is TGCGCCAGCAGCCAGGAAACTAACACAGGGAGAGAGACCCAGTACTTC. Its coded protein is CASSQETNTGRETQYF.